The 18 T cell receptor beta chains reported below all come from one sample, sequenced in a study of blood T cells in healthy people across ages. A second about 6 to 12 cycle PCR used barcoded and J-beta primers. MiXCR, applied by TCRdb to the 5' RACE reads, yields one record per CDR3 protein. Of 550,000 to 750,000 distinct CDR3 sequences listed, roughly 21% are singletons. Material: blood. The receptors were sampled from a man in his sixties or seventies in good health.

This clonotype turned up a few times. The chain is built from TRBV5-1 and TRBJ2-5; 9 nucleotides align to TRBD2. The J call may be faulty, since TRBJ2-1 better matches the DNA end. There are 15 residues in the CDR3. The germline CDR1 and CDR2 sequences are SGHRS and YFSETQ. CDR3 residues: CASSLSGLAGREQFF. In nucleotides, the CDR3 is TGCGCCAGCAGCTTGTCCGGGCTAGCGGGACGTGAGCAGTTCTTC.

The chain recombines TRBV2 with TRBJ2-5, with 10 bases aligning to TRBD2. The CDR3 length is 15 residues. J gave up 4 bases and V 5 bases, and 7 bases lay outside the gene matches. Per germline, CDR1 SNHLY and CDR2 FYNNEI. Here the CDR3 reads CASSYKREGRETQYF. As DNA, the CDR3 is TGTGCCAGCAGTTATAAGCGGGAGGGCCGAGAGACCCAGTACTTC.

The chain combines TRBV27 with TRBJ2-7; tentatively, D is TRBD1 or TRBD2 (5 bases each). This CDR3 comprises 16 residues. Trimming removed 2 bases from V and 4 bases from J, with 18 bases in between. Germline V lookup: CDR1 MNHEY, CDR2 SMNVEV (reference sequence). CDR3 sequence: CASSLEGRVSGYEQYF. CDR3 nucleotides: TGTGCCAGCAGTTTAGAGGGCAGGGTCTCTGGGTACGAGCAGTACTTC.

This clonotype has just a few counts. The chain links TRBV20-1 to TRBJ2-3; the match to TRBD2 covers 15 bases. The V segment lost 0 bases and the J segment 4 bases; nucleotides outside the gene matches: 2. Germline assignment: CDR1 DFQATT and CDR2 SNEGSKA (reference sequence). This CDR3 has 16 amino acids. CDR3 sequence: CSAREGTSGRSDTQYF. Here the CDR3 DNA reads TGCAGTGCTAGAGAAGGGACTAGCGGGAGGTCAGATACGCAGTATTTT.

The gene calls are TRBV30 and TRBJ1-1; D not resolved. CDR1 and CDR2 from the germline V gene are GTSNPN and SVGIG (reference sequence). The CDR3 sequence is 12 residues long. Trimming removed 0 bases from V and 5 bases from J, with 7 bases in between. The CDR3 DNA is TGTGCCTGGAGTGTACAGAGGACTGAAGCTTTCTTT. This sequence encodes CAWSVQRTEAFF.

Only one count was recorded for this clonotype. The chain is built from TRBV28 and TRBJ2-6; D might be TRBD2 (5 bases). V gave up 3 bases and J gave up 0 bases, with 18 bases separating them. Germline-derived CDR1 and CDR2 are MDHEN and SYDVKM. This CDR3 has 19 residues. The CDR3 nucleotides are TGTGCCAGCAGTTTCTTCGGACGGACTCCCCTCTCTGGGGCCAACGTCCTGACTTTC. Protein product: CASSFFGRTPLSGANVLTF.

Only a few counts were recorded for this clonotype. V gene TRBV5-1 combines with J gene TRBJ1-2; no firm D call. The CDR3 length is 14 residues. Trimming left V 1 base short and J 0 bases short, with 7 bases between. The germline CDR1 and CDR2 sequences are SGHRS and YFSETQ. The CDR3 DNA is TGCGCCAGCAGCTTGACAGCCTCTAACTATGGCTACACCTTC. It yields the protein CASSLTASNYGYTF.

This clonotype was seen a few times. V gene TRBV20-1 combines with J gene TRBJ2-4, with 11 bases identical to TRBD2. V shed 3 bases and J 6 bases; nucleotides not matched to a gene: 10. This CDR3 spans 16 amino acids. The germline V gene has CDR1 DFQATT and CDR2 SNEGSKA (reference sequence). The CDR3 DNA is TGCAGTGCTAGTGTGGACATAGCGGGAGGGCGAAACATTCAGTACTTC. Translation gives CSASVDIAGGRNIQYF.

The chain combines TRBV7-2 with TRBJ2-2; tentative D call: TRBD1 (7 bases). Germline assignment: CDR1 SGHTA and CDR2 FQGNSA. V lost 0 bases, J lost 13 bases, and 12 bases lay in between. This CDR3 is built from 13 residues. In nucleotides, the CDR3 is TGTGCCAGCAGCTTAGCGAGGAGGGGGCGGCTGTTTTTT. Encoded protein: CASSLARRGRLFF.

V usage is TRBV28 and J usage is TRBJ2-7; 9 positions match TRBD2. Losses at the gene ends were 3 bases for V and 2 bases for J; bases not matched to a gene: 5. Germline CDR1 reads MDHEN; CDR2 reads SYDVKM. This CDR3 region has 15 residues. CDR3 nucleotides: TGTGCCAGCAGTTTGGGACTAGCTGTGGCCTACGAGCAGTACTTC. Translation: CASSLGLAVAYEQYF.

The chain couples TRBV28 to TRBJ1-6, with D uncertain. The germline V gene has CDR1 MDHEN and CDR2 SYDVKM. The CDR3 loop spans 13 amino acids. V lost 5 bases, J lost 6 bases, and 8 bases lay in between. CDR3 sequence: CASSLKSNSPLHF. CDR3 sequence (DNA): TGTGCCAGCAGTCTGAAGTCTAATTCACCCCTCCACTTT. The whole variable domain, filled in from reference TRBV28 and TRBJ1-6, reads DVKVTQSSRYLVKRTGEKVFLECVQDMDHENMFWYRQDPGLGLRLIYFSYDVKMKEKGDIPEGYSVSREKKERFSLILESASTNQTSMYLCASSLKSNSPLHFGNGTRLTVT.

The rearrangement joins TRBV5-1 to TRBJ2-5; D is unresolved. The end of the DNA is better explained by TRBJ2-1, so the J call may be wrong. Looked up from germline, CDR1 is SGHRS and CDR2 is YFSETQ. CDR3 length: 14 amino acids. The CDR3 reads CASSPRAPYNEQFF. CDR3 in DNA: TGCGCCAGCAGCCCCCGGGCCCCATACAATGAGCAGTTCTTC.

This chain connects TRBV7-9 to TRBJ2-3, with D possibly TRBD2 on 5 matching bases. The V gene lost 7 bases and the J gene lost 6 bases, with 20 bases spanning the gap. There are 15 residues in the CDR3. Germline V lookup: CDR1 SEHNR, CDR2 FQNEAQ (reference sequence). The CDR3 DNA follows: TGTGCCAGCACCGAAATGGTGCGTAGCGCCGATACGCAGTATTTT. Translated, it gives CASTEMVRSADTQYF. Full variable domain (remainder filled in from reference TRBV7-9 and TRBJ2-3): DTGVSQNPRHKITKRGQNVTFRCDPISEHNRLYWYRQTLGQGPEFLTYFQNEAQLEKSRLLSDRFSAERPKGSFSTLEIQRTEQGDSAMYLCASTEMVRSADTQYFGPGTRLTVL.

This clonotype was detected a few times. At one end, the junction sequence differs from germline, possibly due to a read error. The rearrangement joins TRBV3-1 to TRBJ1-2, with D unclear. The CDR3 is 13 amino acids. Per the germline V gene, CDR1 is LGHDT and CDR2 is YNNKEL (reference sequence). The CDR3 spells CAGSQTSNYGYTF. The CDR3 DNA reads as TGTGCCGGCAGCCAAACGTCTAACTATGGCTACACCTTC.

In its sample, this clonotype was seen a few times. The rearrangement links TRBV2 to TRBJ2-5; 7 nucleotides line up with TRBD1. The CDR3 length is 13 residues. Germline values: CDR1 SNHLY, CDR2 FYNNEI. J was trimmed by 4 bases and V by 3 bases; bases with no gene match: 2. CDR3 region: CASSEDRIETQYF. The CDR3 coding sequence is TGTGCCAGCAGTGAGGACAGGATAGAGACCCAGTACTTC.

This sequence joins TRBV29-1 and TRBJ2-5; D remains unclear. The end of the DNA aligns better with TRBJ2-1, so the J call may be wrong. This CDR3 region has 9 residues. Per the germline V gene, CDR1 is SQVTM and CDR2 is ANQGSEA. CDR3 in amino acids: CSVGPPQFF. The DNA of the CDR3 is TGCAGCGTTGGGCCCCCGCAGTTCTTC.

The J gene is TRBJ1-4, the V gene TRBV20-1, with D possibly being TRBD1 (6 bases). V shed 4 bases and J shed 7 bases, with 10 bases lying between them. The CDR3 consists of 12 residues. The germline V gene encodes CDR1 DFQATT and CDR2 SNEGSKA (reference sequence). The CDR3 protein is CSAIQGGEKLFF. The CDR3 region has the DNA TGCAGTGCTATACAGGGAGGTGAAAAACTGTTTTTT.

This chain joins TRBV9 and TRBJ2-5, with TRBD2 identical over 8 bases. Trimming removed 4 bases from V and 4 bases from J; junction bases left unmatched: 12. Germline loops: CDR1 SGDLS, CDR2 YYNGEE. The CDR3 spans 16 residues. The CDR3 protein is CASSSQSGRVTETQYF. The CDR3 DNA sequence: TGTGCCAGCAGCTCACAAAGCGGGAGAGTTACAGAGACCCAGTACTTC.